These 10 T cell receptor beta chains were all obtained from the same sample, sequenced in a study of cytomegalovirus exposure and HLA in healthy donors listed by TCRdb under 2017. Libraries were prepared through the immunoSEQ multiplex PCR assay. TCRdb carries this immuneACCESS record with in-frame sequences only. Its versions omit some clonotypes, under half of them owing to an unresolved V gene in the studies checked, with the rest unexplained. The sample data list 150,000 to 200,000 clones, and about 82% of these were observed just once. The top ten hold around 2.4% of the sample. The sample was PBMCs. These receptors were collected from a man younger than 40 in good health and CMV-seropositive.

This clone was found a few times. J is TRBJ2-3 and V is TRBV7-6; D not certain. Germline V gene sequence: CDR1 SGHVS, CDR2 FNYEAQ. With 5 bases removed from V and 0 bases from J, the gap between germline ends came to 3 bases. The CDR3 spans 12 residues. The CDR3, as DNA: TGTGCCAGCAGCGGCAGCACAGATACGCAGTATTTT. Translated: CASSGSTDTQYF.

This chain uses TRBV6-1 with TRBJ1-2, with unresolved D. Germline V gene data show CDR1 as MNHNS and CDR2 as SASEGT. Trimming took 2 bases from V and 4 from J, leaving 8 bases between them. This CDR3 is 13 amino acids long. Here the CDR3 reads CASSEPSSYGYTF. The CDR3 coding sequence is TGTGCCAGCAGTGAACCCTCCAGCTATGGCTACACCTTC.

V usage is TRBV7-8 and J usage is TRBJ2-1; D possibly corresponds to TRBD1 (5 bases). The CDR3 spans 16 residues. The germline V gene has CDR1 SGHVS and CDR2 FQNEAQ. V was trimmed by 5 bases and J by 4 bases, leaving 18 bases between them. The CDR3: CASSTHAGIGYNEQFF. In nucleotides, the CDR3 is TGTGCCAGCAGCACTCACGCAGGGATCGGGTACAATGAGCAGTTCTTC.

As to this clone: Within the sample, other DNA sequences also encode this same CDR3. The chain couples TRBV18 to TRBJ2-7; 11 bases are a match to TRBD1. V gave up 3 bases and J gave up 2 bases; unmatched junction bases: 0. This CDR3 has 14 residues. Germline V gives CDR1 KGHSH, CDR2 LQKENI. Written as DNA, the CDR3 is TGTGCCAGCTCACCGGGACAGGGGGCCTACGAGCAGTACTTC. Translated, it gives CASSPGQGAYEQYF.

V is TRBV15 and J is TRBJ2-6; D is possibly TRBD1 (6 bases). Trimming took 0 bases from V and 3 from J, leaving 6 bases between them. Germline CDR1 LNHNV, CDR2 YYDKDF (reference sequence). The CDR3 has 15 amino acids. Here the CDR3 reads CATSRDRGGANVLTF. The CDR3 bases are TGTGCCACCAGCAGAGACAGGGGTGGGGCCAACGTCCTGACTTTC.

The V and J genes are TRBV7-3 and TRBJ2-5; TRBD1 matches 7 bases. From germline, CDR1 is SGHTA and CDR2 FQGTGA. The CDR3 extends over 14 amino acids. V was clipped by 4 bases and J by 4 bases; unmatched bases: 6. In nucleotides, the CDR3 is TGTGCCAGCAGCTCTCAGGGGGTAGGAGAGACCCAGTACTTC. This sequence encodes CASSSQGVGETQYF.

The rearrangement uses TRBV19 and TRBJ2-5; TRBD2 might be the D (6 bases). Trimming left V 3 bases short and J 5 bases short, with 16 bases between. The V gene's germline CDR1 is LNHDA and CDR2 SQIVND (reference sequence). The CDR3 has 15 amino acids. CDR3 DNA sequence: TGTGCCAGTAGTATTCTGGCGGGGTTTGCGGAGACCCAGTACTTC. Protein: CASSILAGFAETQYF.

This clone was detected once. The chain combines TRBV4-2 with TRBJ2-2; 9 bases agree with TRBD2. The CDR3 extends over 16 amino acids. CDR1 is LGHNA, CDR2 YNFKEQ, per germline. Germline trimming cut 6 bases from V and 5 bases from J; bases unmatched to any gene: 10. The CDR3 bases are TGTGCCAGCAGACCCGCGGGGGGGCGGTCTACCGGGGAGCTGTTTTTT. The encoded protein is CASRPAGGRSTGELFF.

This clone came up once. V is TRBV16 and J is TRBJ2-7, with unresolved D. This CDR3 has 14 residues. CDR1 and CDR2 (germline): KGHSY, FQNENV. V lost 4 bases, J lost 6 bases, and 16 bases lay in between. The CDR3 sequence is CASSLTLTAAEQYF. CDR3 DNA: TGTGCCAGCAGCCTGACCCTCACGGCGGCCGAGCAGTACTTC. Drawing the rest from reference TRBV16 and TRBJ2-7, the complete variable domain is GEEVAQTPKHLVRGEGQKAKLYCAPIKGHSYVFWYQQVLKNEFKFLISFQNENVFDETGMPKERFSAKCLPNSPCSLEIQATKLEDSAVYFCASSLTLTAAEQYFGPGTRLTVT.

J is TRBJ2-4 and V is TRBV4-3; 9 bases match TRBD1. The CDR3 is 17 residues long. Germline V gives CDR1 LGHNA, CDR2 YSLEER. V trimming: 1 base; J trimming: 1 base; junction bases outside the gene matches: 5. Written as DNA, the CDR3 is TGCGCCAGCAGCCAAGTATACAGGGGGCAGGCCAAAAACATTCAGTACTTC. Translation: CASSQVYRGQAKNIQYF.